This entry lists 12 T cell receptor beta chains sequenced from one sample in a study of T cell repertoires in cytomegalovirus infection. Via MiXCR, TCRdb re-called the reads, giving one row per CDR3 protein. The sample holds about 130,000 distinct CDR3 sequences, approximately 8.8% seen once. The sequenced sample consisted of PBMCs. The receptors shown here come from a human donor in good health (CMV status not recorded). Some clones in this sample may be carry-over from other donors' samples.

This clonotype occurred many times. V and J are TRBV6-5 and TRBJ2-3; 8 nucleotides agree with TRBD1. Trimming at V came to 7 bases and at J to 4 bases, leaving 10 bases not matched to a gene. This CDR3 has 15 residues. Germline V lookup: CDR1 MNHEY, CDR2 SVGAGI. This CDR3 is CASTRGDRKADTQYF. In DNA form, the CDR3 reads TGTGCCAGCACCCGAGGGGACAGGAAGGCAGATACGCAGTATTTT.

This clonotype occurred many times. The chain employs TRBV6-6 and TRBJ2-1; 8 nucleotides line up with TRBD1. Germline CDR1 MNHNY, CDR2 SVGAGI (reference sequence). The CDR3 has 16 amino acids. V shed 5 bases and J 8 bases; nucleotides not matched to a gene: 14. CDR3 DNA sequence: TGTGCCAGCAGTAACGCTCCCGGACAGGGTTTCGATGAGCAGTTCTTC. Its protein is CASSNAPGQGFDEQFF.

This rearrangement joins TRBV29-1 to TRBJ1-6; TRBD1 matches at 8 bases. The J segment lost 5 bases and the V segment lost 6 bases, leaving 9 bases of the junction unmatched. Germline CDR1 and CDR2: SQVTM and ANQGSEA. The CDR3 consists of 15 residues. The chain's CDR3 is CSVAIATGDNSPLHF. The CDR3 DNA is TGCAGCGTGGCCATTGCGACAGGGGATAATTCACCCCTCCACTTT.

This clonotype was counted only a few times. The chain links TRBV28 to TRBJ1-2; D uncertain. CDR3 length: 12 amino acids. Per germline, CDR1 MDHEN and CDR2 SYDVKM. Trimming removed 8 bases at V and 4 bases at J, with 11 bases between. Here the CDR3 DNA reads TGTGCCAGCGCCGGGATGGGCTATGGCTACACCTTC. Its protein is CASAGMGYGYTF.

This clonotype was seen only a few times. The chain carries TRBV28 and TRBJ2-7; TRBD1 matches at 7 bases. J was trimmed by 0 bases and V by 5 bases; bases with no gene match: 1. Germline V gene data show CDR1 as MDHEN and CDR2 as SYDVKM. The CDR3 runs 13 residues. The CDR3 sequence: CASSPGGSYEQYF. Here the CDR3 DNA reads TGTGCCAGCAGTCCAGGGGGCTCCTACGAGCAGTACTTC.

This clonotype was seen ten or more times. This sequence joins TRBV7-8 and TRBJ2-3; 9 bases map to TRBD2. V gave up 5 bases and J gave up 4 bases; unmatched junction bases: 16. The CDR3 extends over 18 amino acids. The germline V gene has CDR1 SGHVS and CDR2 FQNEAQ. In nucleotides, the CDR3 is TGTGCCAGCAGCCTGAGGGCGGGGGGGATCTTCGGTCCAGATACGCAGTATTTT. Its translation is CASSLRAGGIFGPDTQYF.

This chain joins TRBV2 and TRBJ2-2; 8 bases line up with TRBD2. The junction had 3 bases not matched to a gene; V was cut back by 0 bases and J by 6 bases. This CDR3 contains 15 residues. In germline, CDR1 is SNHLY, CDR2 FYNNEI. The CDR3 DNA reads TGTGCCAGCAGTGAAGCCGGGACTAGATCCGGGGAGCTGTTTTTT. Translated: CASSEAGTRSGELFF.

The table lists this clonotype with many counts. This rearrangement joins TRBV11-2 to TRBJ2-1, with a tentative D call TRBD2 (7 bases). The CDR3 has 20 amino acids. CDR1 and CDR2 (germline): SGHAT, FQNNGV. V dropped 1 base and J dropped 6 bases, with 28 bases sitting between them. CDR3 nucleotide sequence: TGTGCCAGCAGCTTAGGCCCGGGGAGGGGGGGGGGCCCTTCCGTCAATGAGCAGTTCTTC. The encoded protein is CASSLGPGRGGGPSVNEQFF.

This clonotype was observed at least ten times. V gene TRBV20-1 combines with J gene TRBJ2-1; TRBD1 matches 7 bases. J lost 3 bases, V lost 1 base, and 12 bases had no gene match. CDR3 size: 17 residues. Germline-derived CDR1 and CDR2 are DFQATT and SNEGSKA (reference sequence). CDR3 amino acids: CSARVSVGTENYNEQFF. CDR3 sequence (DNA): TGCAGTGCTAGAGTGTCTGTGGGGACAGAAAACTACAATGAGCAGTTCTTC.

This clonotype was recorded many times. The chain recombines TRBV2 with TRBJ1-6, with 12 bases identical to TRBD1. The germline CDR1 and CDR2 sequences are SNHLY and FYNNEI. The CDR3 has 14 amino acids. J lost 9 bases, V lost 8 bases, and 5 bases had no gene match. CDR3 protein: CASGDRGRRSPLHF. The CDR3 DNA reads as TGTGCCAGCGGGGACAGGGGGCGTCGTTCACCCCTCCACTTT. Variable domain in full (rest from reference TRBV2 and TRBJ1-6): EPEVTQTPSHQVTQMGQEVILRCVPISNHLYFYWYRQILGQKVEFLVSFYNNEISEKSEIFDDQFSVERPDGSNFTLKIRSTKLEDSAMYFCASGDRGRRSPLHFGNGTRLTVT.

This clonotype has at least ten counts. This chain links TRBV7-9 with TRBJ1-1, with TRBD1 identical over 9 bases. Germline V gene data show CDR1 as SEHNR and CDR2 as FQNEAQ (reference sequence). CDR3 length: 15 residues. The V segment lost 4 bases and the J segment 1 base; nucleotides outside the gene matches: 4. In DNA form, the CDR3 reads TGTGCCAGCAGCTCATTGGGACAGGGGAACACTGAAGCTTTCTTT. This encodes CASSSLGQGNTEAFF. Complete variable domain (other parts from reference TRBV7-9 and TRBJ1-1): DTGVSQNPRHKITKRGQNVTFRCDPISEHNRLYWYRQTLGQGPEFLTYFQNEAQLEKSRLLSDRFSAERPKGSFSTLEIQRTEQGDSAMYLCASSSLGQGNTEAFFGQGTRLTVV.

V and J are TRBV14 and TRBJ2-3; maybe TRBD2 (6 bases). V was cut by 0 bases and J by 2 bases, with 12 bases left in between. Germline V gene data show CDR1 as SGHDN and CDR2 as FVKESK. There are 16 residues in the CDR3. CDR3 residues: CASSQEPGTYTDTQYF. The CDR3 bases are TGTGCCAGCAGCCAAGAGCCCGGGACTTACACAGATACGCAGTATTTT.